These 20 T cell receptor beta chains were all obtained from the same sample, sequenced in a study of control samples from healthy donors and cancer patients. Sequencing was performed with immunoSEQ multiplex PCR; in TCRdb, only in-frame clones are kept and a portion is missing. The sample lists about 71,000 clones, 89% occurring once. The sequenced material came from PBMCs. The receptors stem from a man aged 55-75 years with lung cancer.

This sequence joins TRBV18 and TRBJ2-5; 8 nucleotides match TRBD1. In germline, CDR1 is KGHSH, CDR2 LQKENI. The CDR3 consists of 14 residues. The trim removed 7 bases at V and 1 base at J, leaving 5 bases unmatched. The CDR3 spells CASLGGQGQETQYF. The CDR3 bases are TGTGCCAGCTTAGGAGGACAGGGCCAAGAGACCCAGTACTTC.

The V call is TRBV5-4, the J call TRBJ2-7, with 11 positions matching TRBD2. The CDR3 consists of 14 residues. The germline V gene has CDR1 SGHNT and CDR2 YYREEE (reference sequence). Unmatched junction bases numbered 3, after V lost 5 bases and J lost 2 bases. Here the CDR3 DNA reads TGTGCCAGCAGGCTGGGACTAGCGGCCTACGAGCAGTACTTC. It encodes CASRLGLAAYEQYF. Looking up the rest from reference TRBV5-4 and TRBJ2-7 gives the full variable domain: ETGVTQSPTHLIKTRGQQVTLRCSSQSGHNTVSWYQQALGQGPQFIFQYYREEENGRGNFPPRFSGLQFPNYSSELNVNALELDDSALYLCASRLGLAAYEQYFGPGTRLTVT.

The genes are TRBV30 and TRBJ2-1, with 7 bases lining up with TRBD2. The V gene's germline CDR1 is GTSNPN and CDR2 SVGIG (reference sequence). The CDR3 is made up of 12 amino acids. Trimming at V came to 5 bases and at J to 9 bases, leaving 7 bases not matched to a gene. CDR3 protein: CAWRHGGFEQFF. The CDR3 nucleotides read TGTGCCTGGCGACACGGGGGGTTTGAGCAGTTCTTC.

V is TRBV6-2 or TRBV6-3 and J is TRBJ1-1; D remains ambiguous. Germline loops: CDR1 MNHEY, CDR2 SVGEGT. V was pared by 6 bases and J by 4 bases, with 12 bases between. CDR3 length: 13 amino acids. CDR3 in amino acids: CASSHLVGTEAFF. The CDR3 nucleotides are TGTGCCAGCAGCCATCTAGTAGGCACTGAAGCTTTCTTT.

The chain is built from TRBV15 and TRBJ2-4; 11 nucleotides align to TRBD2. Germline V CDR1 and CDR2: LNHNV, YYDKDF (reference sequence). V was pared by 0 bases and J by 2 bases, with 3 bases of the junction left unmatched. This CDR3 contains 17 residues. The DNA for the CDR3 is TGTGCCACCAGCAGAGAACTAGCGGGGGCTTCCAAAAACATTCAGTACTTC. Translated, it gives CATSRELAGASKNIQYF. Combining the CDR3 with reference TRBV15 and TRBJ2-4 gives the whole variable domain DAMVIQNPRYQVTQFGKPVTLSCSQTLNHNVMYWYQQKSSQAPKLLFHYYDKDFNNEADTPDNFQSRRPNTSFCFLDIRSPGLGDTAMYLCATSRELAGASKNIQYFGAGTRLSVL.

V is TRBV5-1 and J is TRBJ1-2; 8 bases are shared with TRBD1. Germline V gives CDR1 SGHRS, CDR2 YFSETQ. V gave up 0 bases and J gave up 4 bases; unmatched junction bases: 14. This CDR3 spans 18 amino acids. The DNA of the CDR3 is TGCGCCAGCAGCTTGGGAGTAGTGGTTTGGGACAGGACCTATGGCTACACCTTC. Translated, it gives CASSLGVVVWDRTYGYTF. Supplemented by reference TRBV5-1 and TRBJ1-2, the full variable domain reads KAGVTQTPRYLIKTRGQQVTLSCSPISGHRSVSWYQQTPGQGLQFLFEYFSETQRNKGNFPGRFSGRQFSNSRSEMNVSTLELGDSALYLCASSLGVVVWDRTYGYTFGSGTRLTVV.

This chain links TRBV12-3 or TRBV12-4 with TRBJ1-1, with D hard to call. This CDR3 comprises 10 residues. Trimming pared 6 bases from V and 7 bases from J, leaving 6 bases between. CDR3 loop: CASRWDEAFF. The CDR3 DNA reads as TGTGCCAGCAGGTGGGATGAAGCTTTCTTT.

A few counts support this clone. V is TRBV7-8 and J is TRBJ1-3; no firm D call. The CDR3 sequence is 15 residues long. V was pared by 1 base and J by 2 bases, with 9 bases between. The germline V gene encodes CDR1 SGHVS and CDR2 FQNEAQ. CDR3: CASSLVGGAGNTIYF. The CDR3 DNA follows: TGTGCCAGCAGCTTAGTCGGTGGGGCTGGAAACACCATATATTTT.

This chain joins TRBV7-3 and TRBJ1-2, with unresolved D. The CDR3 contains 15 residues. The V end lost 6 bases, the J end lost 4 bases, and 18 bases lay between the germline ends. Germline-derived CDR1 and CDR2 are SGHTA and FQGTGA. In nucleotides, the CDR3 is TGTGCCAGCAGGCCTCATGAGGGTCTCGGCTATGGCTACACCTTC. Amino acid sequence: CASRPHEGLGYGYTF.

V and J are TRBV6-5 and TRBJ2-1, with D uncertain. Trimming removed 0 bases at V and 6 bases at J, with 3 bases between. Germline CDR1 is MNHEY and CDR2 is SVGAGI. The CDR3 has 12 amino acids. CDR3 sequence: CASSYSRNEQFF. For the CDR3, the DNA is TGTGCCAGCAGTTACTCACGCAATGAGCAGTTCTTC.

V gene TRBV11-3 combines with J gene TRBJ2-3; D ambiguous. From germline, CDR1 is SGHNT and CDR2 YENEEA. This CDR3 contains 14 residues. V shed 2 bases and J shed 0 bases, with 6 bases lying between them. This chain's CDR3 is CASSLLSSTDTQYF. Written as DNA, the CDR3 is TGTGCCAGCAGCTTATTGAGTAGCACAGATACGCAGTATTTT.

This chain connects TRBV18 to TRBJ1-2; D is uncertain. Trimming took off 2 bases at V and 3 bases at J, with 13 bases between the two ends. Germline V gene lookup returns CDR1 KGHSH and CDR2 LQKENI. The CDR3 has 15 residues. CDR3 residues: CASSPELGSDYGYTF. CDR3 in DNA: TGTGCCAGCTCACCAGAGCTAGGGTCGGACTATGGCTACACCTTC. The full variable domain, in which reference TRBV18 and TRBJ1-2 provide the parts outside the CDR3, is NAGVMQNPRHLVRRRGQEARLRCSPMKGHSHVYWYRQLPEEGLKFMVYLQKENIIDESGMPKERFSAEFPKEGPSILRIQQVVRGDSAAYFCASSPELGSDYGYTFGSGTRLTVV.

The genes are TRBV5-6 and TRBJ2-7; D is unresolved. The CDR3 has 11 amino acids. The germline V gene has CDR1 SGHDT and CDR2 YYEEEE. The V end lost 1 base, the J end lost 5 bases, and 4 bases lay between the germline ends. CDR3: CASSLTHEQYF. CDR3 in DNA: TGTGCCAGCAGCTTGACCCACGAGCAGTACTTC.

This rearrangement joins TRBV5-6 to TRBJ1-5; D not certain. Trimming pared 0 bases from V and 2 bases from J, leaving 9 bases between. The CDR3 covers 15 residues. Looked up from germline, CDR1 is SGHDT and CDR2 is YYEEEE. The CDR3 spells CASSLGGRGNQPQHF. The CDR3 nucleotides are TGTGCCAGCAGCTTGGGAGGGAGGGGCAATCAGCCCCAGCATTTT.

The chain is built from TRBV7-2 and TRBJ2-5; D is undetermined. The V and J ends lost 4 bases and 9 bases respectively, with 9 bases between them. Germline CDR1 is SGHTA and CDR2 is FQGNSA. The CDR3 contains 11 residues. CDR3 region: CASSSNWAQYF. CDR3 in DNA: TGTGCCAGCAGCTCAAATTGGGCCCAGTACTTC.

This rearrangement joins TRBV5-6 to TRBJ1-3; D ambiguous. Germline V CDR1 and CDR2: SGHDT, YYEEEE. Trimming took off 2 bases at V and 2 bases at J, with 11 bases between the two ends. The CDR3 length is 15 residues. This chain's CDR3 is CASSLVGVTGNTIYF. The CDR3 DNA reads TGTGCCAGCAGCTTAGTTGGGGTTACTGGAAACACCATATATTTT.

The chain's CDR3 is CASSYIPVPDSTEAFF. In DNA form, the CDR3 reads TGTGCCAGCAGTTATATACCGGTCCCCGATTCCACTGAAGCTTTCTTT. The rearrangement joins TRBV6-2 or TRBV6-3 to TRBJ1-1; D is unresolved. From germline, CDR1 is MNHEY and CDR2 SVGEGT. The CDR3 spans 16 residues. V lost 3 bases to trimming and J lost 4 bases, with 18 bases between them.

This clone was picked up one time. This chain links TRBV11-3 with TRBJ1-1, with TRBD1 matching 8 bases. J gave up 0 bases and V 5 bases, and 2 bases lay outside the gene matches. CDR3 size: 14 residues. Looked up from germline, CDR1 is SGHNT and CDR2 is YENEEA. The CDR3: CASSPGQVNTEAFF. Written as DNA, the CDR3 is TGTGCCAGCAGCCCGGGACAGGTGAACACTGAAGCTTTCTTT.

The V gene is TRBV12-3 or TRBV12-4, the J gene TRBJ2-1; D is unresolved. CDR3 size: 11 residues. V was shortened by 3 bases and J by 10 bases, with 7 bases between the two germline ends. This chain's CDR3 is CASSFLTEQFF. The CDR3 DNA reads TGTGCCAGCAGTTTCTTGACAGAGCAGTTCTTC.

The chain couples TRBV7-2 to TRBJ2-1, with D perhaps given as TRBD1 or TRBD2 (5 bases each). Germline-derived CDR1 and CDR2 are SGHTA and FQGNSA. The CDR3 sequence is 15 residues long. Trimming removed 6 bases at V and 1 base at J, with 13 bases between. The CDR3 DNA sequence: TGTGCCAGCAGGGTACCGGGACGGTCCTACAATGAGCAGTTCTTC. It codes for CASRVPGRSYNEQFF.